The subject of this entry is one TCR beta chain. Per germline, CDR1 SGHNT and CDR2 YYREEE (reference sequence). The CDR3 sequence is 14 residues long. Between the trimmed V and J ends, which lost 4 bases and 1 base, there was a span of 11 bases. These data are taken from a study of breast tumors, draining lymph nodes, adjacent tissues. TCRdb used MiXCR to reprocess the multiplex PCR reads, holding one entry per CDR3 protein. The sample has 290,000 or so distinct CDR3 sequences, around 31% seen once. Axillary draining lymph nodes of breast cancer patients supplied the node samples. Sequencing used axillary lymph node tissue. The sequence was collected from a female donor with breast cancer. Some clones in this sample may be carry-over from other donors' samples. This chain connects TRBV5-4 to TRBJ2-5; D ambiguous. Here the CDR3 reads CASSLGRSQETQYF. CDR3 bases: TGTGCCAGCAGCCTGGGCAGGTCCCAAGAGACCCAGTACTTC.